The 30 T cell receptor beta chains below were found in one sample sequenced in a study of beta chain features in type 1 diabetes. The study's findings and limits: Type 1 diabetes patients showed a moderate but significant shortening of TCRB CDR3s in all four CD4+ subsets.

Expressed TCRB transcripts were sequenced because the entire RNA isolate underwent reverse transcription. Using immunoSEQ multiplex PCR, the repertoire was profiled, and TCRdb retains in-frame clones only, with some absent. The data hold roughly 150,000 clones, with about 8% observed a single time. No antigens are known for them. Sequencing was carried out using central memory CD4+ T cells from blood. The receptor set was obtained from a woman in her 40s with type 1 diabetes.

The CDR3 region is CASIGQVERGYTF. The DNA for the CDR3 is TGTGCCAGCATCGGCCAGGTTGAGCGGGGCTACACCTTC. The chain carries TRBV2 and TRBJ1-2; no reliable D call. V was shortened by 7 bases and J by 8 bases, with 17 bases between the two germline ends. Germline V gene lookup returns CDR1 SNHLY and CDR2 FYNNEI. The CDR3 runs 13 residues.

The J gene is TRBJ2-5, the V gene TRBV11-2, with 8 bases identical to TRBD1. The V gene's germline CDR1 is SGHAT and CDR2 FQNNGV. The CDR3 covers 14 residues. V lost 6 bases to trimming and J lost 5 bases; unmatched junction nucleotides: 8. In DNA, the CDR3 is TGTGCCAGCAGGCTAGACAGGGGACGGGAGACCCAGTACTTC. It encodes CASRLDRGRETQYF.

Only a few counts were recorded for this clone. The chain combines TRBV5-1 with TRBJ1-1; maybe TRBD1 (5 bases). CDR1 SGHRS and CDR2 YFSETQ come from the germline V gene. The CDR3 covers 12 residues. V gave up 3 bases and J gave up 7 bases, with 10 bases separating them. CDR3 region: CASSSDIGEAFF. DNA for the CDR3: TGCGCCAGCAGCTCGGACATTGGTGAAGCTTTCTTT.

The chain links TRBV14 to TRBJ1-2; 11 nucleotides line up with TRBD1. In germline, CDR1 is SGHDN, CDR2 FVKESK. CDR3 length equals 14 residues. The V and J ends lost 4 bases and 8 bases, in that order; junction bases with no gene match: 6. CDR3 sequence: CASSLSGTGGGYTF. DNA of the CDR3: TGTGCCAGCAGCCTTTCCGGGACAGGGGGAGGCTACACCTTC.

The chain combines TRBV2 with TRBJ1-1, with 10 bases identical to TRBD1. V was pared by 7 bases and J by 4 bases, with 9 bases of the junction left unmatched. Germline V gene sequence: CDR1 SNHLY, CDR2 FYNNEI. The CDR3 is made up of 15 amino acids. The chain's CDR3 is CASKKGTGEGTEAFF. CDR3 DNA sequence: TGTGCCAGCAAGAAGGGGACAGGGGAAGGCACTGAAGCTTTCTTT.

The chain couples TRBV7-9 to TRBJ2-2; TRBD2 matches 11 bases. The length of the CDR3 is 15 residues. The germline CDR1 and CDR2 sequences are SEHNR and FQNEAQ (reference sequence). Trimming cost V 3 bases and J 6 bases; bases outside gene matches: 3. Written as DNA, the CDR3 is TGTGCCAGCAGCTTCCTAGCGGGAGGCCCCGGGGAGCTGTTTTTT. This codes for CASSFLAGGPGELFF.

The chain uses TRBV7-3 and TRBJ2-1; the match to TRBD2 covers 15 bases. Per germline, CDR1 SGHTA and CDR2 FQGTGA. V trimming: 6 bases; J trimming: 6 bases; junction bases outside the gene matches: 12. The CDR3 totals 18 residues. The CDR3 bases are TGTGCCAGCAGTTCGCCTACCGGGACTAGCGGGAGGTTCAATGAGCAGTTCTTC. It encodes CASSSPTGTSGRFNEQFF. Drawing the rest from reference TRBV7-3 and TRBJ2-1, the complete variable domain is GAGVSQTPSNKVTEKGKYVELRCDPISGHTALYWYRQSLGQGPEFLIYFQGTGAADDSGLPNDRFFAVRPEGSVSTLKIQRTERGDSAVYLCASSSPTGTSGRFNEQFFGPGTRLTVL.

This clone was found a few times. This rearrangement joins TRBV5-4 to TRBJ2-4, with 7 bases lining up with TRBD1. The V and J ends lost 0 bases and 10 bases, in that order; junction bases with no gene match: 4. Germline lookup yields CDR1 SGHNT and CDR2 YYREEE (reference sequence). The CDR3 spans 13 residues. The CDR3 here is CASSLEGGQIQYF. The CDR3 DNA is TGTGCCAGCAGCTTGGAAGGGGGCCAAATTCAGTACTTC.

In this sample, this clone turned up a few times. The chain is built from TRBV9 and TRBJ1-3; D might be TRBD1 (6 bases). This CDR3 region has 18 residues. V was trimmed by 4 bases and J by 1 base, leaving 21 bases between them. Germline V gene data show CDR1 as SGDLS and CDR2 as YYNGEE. In nucleotides, the CDR3 is TGTGCCAGCAGCCCCCGGGACATTCTCTGGGGGTCTGGAAACACCATATATTTT. It translates to CASSPRDILWGSGNTIYF.

The chain joins TRBV7-9 to TRBJ2-5; tentatively, D is TRBD1 (6 bases). The CDR3 is made up of 13 amino acids. The V and J ends lost 5 bases and 7 bases respectively, with 14 bases between them. CDR1 is SEHNR, CDR2 FQNEAQ, per germline (reference sequence). This CDR3 is CASSRTDSGTQYF. In DNA, the CDR3 is TGTGCCAGCAGCCGGACAGATTCGGGGACCCAGTACTTC.

This clone was counted ten times or more. V gene TRBV7-2 combines with J gene TRBJ1-2; 10 bases fit TRBD1. Trimming at V came to 3 bases and at J to 4 bases, leaving 5 bases not matched to a gene. The germline V gene has CDR1 SGHTA and CDR2 FQGNSA. This CDR3 is 15 amino acids long. In nucleotides, the CDR3 is TGTGCCAGCAGCTTTCCGGGACAGGGGACCTATGGCTACACCTTC. Its protein is CASSFPGQGTYGYTF. The full variable domain, its missing parts supplied by reference TRBV7-2 and TRBJ1-2, is GAGVSQSPSNKVTEKGKDVELRCDPISGHTALYWYRQSLGQGLEFLIYFQGNSAPDKSGLPSDRFSAERTGGSVSTLTIQRTQQEDSAVYLCASSFPGQGTYGYTFGSGTRLTVV.

This clone was seen only a few times. The J gene is TRBJ2-7, the V gene TRBV14, with D possibly being TRBD2 (5 bases). CDR1 SGHDN and CDR2 FVKESK come from the germline V gene. V was clipped by 2 bases and J by 6 bases, with 17 bases between them. This CDR3 comprises 15 residues. This chain's CDR3 is CASSQTPGGSLEQYF. CDR3 in DNA: TGTGCCAGCAGCCAAACTCCAGGAGGCTCGCTCGAGCAGTACTTC.

J is TRBJ1-5 and V is TRBV6-5; D not certain. Germline CDR1 and CDR2: MNHEY and SVGAGI. The V and J ends lost 9 bases and 0 bases respectively, with 15 bases between them. This CDR3 comprises 15 residues. The CDR3 is CASSKRGNSNQPQHF. As DNA, the CDR3 is TGTGCCAGTAGCAAACGGGGAAATAGCAATCAGCCCCAGCATTTT.

This clone has ten or more counts. This rearrangement joins TRBV19 to TRBJ2-1; TRBD1 might be the D (6 bases). V lost 8 bases and J lost 0, with 14 bases in between. Germline-derived CDR1 and CDR2 are LNHDA and SQIVND (reference sequence). The CDR3 loop spans 15 amino acids. The CDR3 DNA sequence: TGTGCCAGTGGTGGGGGCCAGAGCTCCTACAATGAGCAGTTCTTC. Its protein product is CASGGGQSSYNEQFF.

The CDR3, as DNA: TGTGCCAGCAGCTTAGGGGGCATATTGCGGGGGGAAGAGACCCAGTACTTC. As protein: CASSLGGILRGEETQYF. The chain is built from TRBV7-6 and TRBJ2-5; the match to TRBD2 covers 8 bases. The germline V gene encodes CDR1 SGHVS and CDR2 FNYEAQ. V shed 1 base and J 3 bases; nucleotides not matched to a gene: 10. CDR3 length: 17 amino acids.

This clone was counted a few times. V and J are TRBV14 and TRBJ2-1, with 7 bases identical to TRBD2. Germline-derived CDR1 and CDR2 are SGHDN and FVKESK. The CDR3 runs to 16 residues. The junction had 9 bases not matched to a gene; V was cut back by 4 bases and J by 3 bases. The CDR3 sequence: CASSPRRDYDYNEQFF. The CDR3 DNA is TGTGCCAGCAGCCCTCGGAGGGACTATGACTACAATGAGCAGTTCTTC.

The chain employs TRBV23-1 and TRBJ1-1; TRBD1 might be the D (5 bases). TRBV23-1 is flagged as an ORF with uncertain function. V gave up 7 bases and J gave up 0 bases, with 21 bases separating them. The CDR3 spans 17 residues. The CDR3 here is CASIPTPPRDLNTEAFF. The CDR3 nucleotides read TGCGCCAGCATCCCTACCCCACCCAGGGACTTGAACACTGAAGCTTTCTTT.

This clone has more than one count but fewer than ten. The V gene is TRBV7-9, the J gene TRBJ2-3, with TRBD1 as a possible D gene (5 bases). The CDR3 is 13 residues long. Germline V gene lookup returns CDR1 SEHNR and CDR2 FQNEAQ (reference sequence). Trimming stripped 5 bases from V and 3 bases from J, with 9 bases between. The CDR3: CASSGAKTDTQYF. CDR3 in DNA: TGTGCCAGCAGCGGGGCTAAGACAGATACGCAGTATTTT.

The J gene is TRBJ2-7, the V gene TRBV4-1; 10 positions agree with TRBD1. This CDR3 spans 15 amino acids. Losses at the gene ends were 7 bases for V and 5 bases for J; bases not matched to a gene: 11. Per the germline V gene, CDR1 is MGHRA and CDR2 is YSYEKL. CDR3 nucleotides: TGCGCCAGCACCCCGGGACAGGGGCCTTTTGACGAGCAGTACTTC. Translating it yields CASTPGQGPFDEQYF.

This clone turned up a few times. CDR3 coding DNA: TGCGCCAGCAGCCCGTCCTGGGGGGACAGCTCCTACAATGAGCAGTTCTTC. Its protein product is CASSPSWGDSSYNEQFF. The J gene is TRBJ2-1, the V gene TRBV5-1; tentative D call: TRBD1 (7 bases). Trimming removed 4 bases from V and 0 bases from J, with 17 bases in between. Germline lookup yields CDR1 SGHRS and CDR2 YFSETQ. This CDR3 has 17 amino acids.

Details on this clone: The same CDR3 can be traced to other DNA sequences in this sample. The chain uses TRBV7-2 and TRBJ2-5; tentatively, D is TRBD2 (6 bases). Trimming pared 0 bases from V and 5 bases from J, leaving 10 bases between. Germline V gives CDR1 SGHTA, CDR2 FQGNSA. The CDR3 has 14 residues. The CDR3 is CASSLAGGSETQYF. CDR3 in DNA: TGTGCCAGCAGCTTAGCGGGGGGAAGTGAGACCCAGTACTTC.

This chain's CDR3 is CASSQEEVSGGPEVEQYF. The CDR3 DNA sequence: TGCGCCAGCAGCCAAGAGGAGGTTTCGGGAGGTCCTGAGGTGGAGCAGTACTTC. This sequence joins TRBV4-1 and TRBJ2-7, with 7 bases fitting TRBD2. Unmatched junction bases numbered 18, after V lost 0 bases and J lost 7 bases. Germline V gives CDR1 MGHRA, CDR2 YSYEKL. This CDR3 contains 18 residues.

The chain employs TRBV4-3 and TRBJ2-1; TRBD2 aligns across 7 bases. V lost 0 bases and J lost 3; bases outside the gene matches: 8. Germline loops: CDR1 LGHNA, CDR2 YSLEER. The CDR3 length is 17 residues. The CDR3 DNA follows: TGCGCCAGCAGCCAAGATTTTGGGACTAACAACTACAATGAGCAGTTCTTC. Translated: CASSQDFGTNNYNEQFF.

In its sample, this clone was seen a few times. This rearrangement joins TRBV20-1 to TRBJ2-1, with 8 bases identical to TRBD2. The CDR3 length is 11 residues. Germline CDR1 DFQATT, CDR2 SNEGSKA (reference sequence). V lost 7 bases, J lost 8 bases, and 4 bases stayed unmatched. The CDR3 reads CSVRSGDEQFF. CDR3 bases: TGCAGTGTTCGTAGCGGGGATGAGCAGTTCTTC.

The chain uses TRBV29-1 and TRBJ1-2; D is possibly TRBD1 (6 bases). The CDR3 sequence is 11 residues long. Looked up from germline, CDR1 is SQVTM and CDR2 is ANQGSEA. The ends were cut back, 4 bases at V and 9 bases at J, with 12 bases in the middle. This chain's CDR3 is CSVANRESYTF. The CDR3 region has the DNA TGCAGCGTTGCCAACAGGGAAAGCTACACCTTC.

The chain carries TRBV19 and TRBJ1-5; D is perhaps TRBD1 (6 bases). V was clipped by 0 bases and J by 8 bases, with 11 bases between them. CDR1 and CDR2 (germline): LNHDA, SQIVND (reference sequence). The CDR3 covers 14 residues. The CDR3 nucleotides are TGTGCCAGTAGTATAGATCCAGGGGTAGAGCCCCAGCATTTT. It yields the protein CASSIDPGVEPQHF.

The chain couples TRBV19 to TRBJ2-3; D is unresolved. The CDR3 length is 16 residues. The germline CDR1 and CDR2 sequences are LNHDA and SQIVND (reference sequence). V lost 6 bases and J 1 base, leaving 17 bases between the germline ends. The CDR3: CASSPRSSHGTDTQYF. CDR3 DNA sequence: TGTGCCAGTAGCCCCCGGAGCTCTCACGGCACAGATACGCAGTATTTT.

The rearrangement joins TRBV7-2 to TRBJ2-1, with D perhaps matching TRBD2 (6 bases). This CDR3 has 12 amino acids. Germline V gene data show CDR1 as SGHTA and CDR2 as FQGNSA. The V end lost 5 bases, the J end lost 11 bases, and 13 bases lay between the germline ends. The CDR3 region is CASSLGGDQQFF. The CDR3 nucleotides are TGTGCCAGCAGCCTGGGGGGAGACCAGCAGTTCTTC.

The chain couples TRBV5-6 to TRBJ2-1; a weak D match, TRBD2 (6 bases). The CDR3 spans 15 residues. The V gene lost 4 bases and the J gene lost 0 bases, with 11 bases spanning the gap. Germline V CDR1 and CDR2: SGHDT, YYEEEE. DNA for the CDR3: TGTGCCAGCAGCCCCGGGGACTTCTCCTACAATGAGCAGTTCTTC. Its protein product is CASSPGDFSYNEQFF.

The V and J genes are TRBV28 and TRBJ2-2, with D uncertain. Trimming stripped 6 bases from V and 1 base from J, with 6 bases between. The CDR3 loop spans 13 amino acids. From germline, CDR1 is MDHEN and CDR2 SYDVKM. The CDR3 DNA is TGTGCCAGCAGGTCACAGAACACCGGGGAGCTGTTTTTT. Translation gives CASRSQNTGELFF.